This T cell receptor (beta chain) was sequenced in a study of PD-L1 blockade in urothelial cancer. Study context: Blood underwent analysis 3 weeks (second dose) and 6 weeks after treatment began. Reported median T cell count for blood samples was 120,000 to 150,000.

Germline V lookup: CDR1 LGHNA, CDR2 YNFKEQ. J gave up 0 bases and V 5 bases, and 12 bases lay outside the gene matches. The CDR3 length is 18 residues. Libraries were prepared by immunoSEQ multiplex PCR; TCRdb keeps only in-frame clonotypes and omits some of them. The sample lists some 50,000 clones, roughly 89% seen once, with approximately 14% in the top ten. Sample time point: pretreatment peripheral blood. Broader study findings: Durable benefit was linked to greater 3-week expansion of tumor-associated blood clones.

Of note for this clone: Its target is unknown.

Source: PBMCs, taken around atezolizumab (anti-PD-L1) treatment. The origin of this receptor is a woman aged 55-69 years with urothelial cancer. This chain uses TRBV4-2 with TRBJ2-2; 7 bases map to TRBD1. This chain's CDR3 is CASSFVEGQIPNTGELFF. CDR3 sequence (DNA): TGTGCCAGCAGCTTCGTCGAGGGACAGATTCCGAACACCGGGGAGCTGTTTTTT.